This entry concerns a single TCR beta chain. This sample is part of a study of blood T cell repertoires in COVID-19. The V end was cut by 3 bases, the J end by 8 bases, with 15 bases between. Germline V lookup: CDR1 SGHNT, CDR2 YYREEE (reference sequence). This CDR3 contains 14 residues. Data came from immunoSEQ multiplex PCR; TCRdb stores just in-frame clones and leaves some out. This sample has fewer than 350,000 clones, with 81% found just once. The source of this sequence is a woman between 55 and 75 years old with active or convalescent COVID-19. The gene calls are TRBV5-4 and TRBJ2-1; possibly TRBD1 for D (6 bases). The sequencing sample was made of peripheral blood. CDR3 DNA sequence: TGTGCCAGCAGCTCATTCAACAGGGTCGATGAGCAGTTCTTC. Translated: CASSSFNRVDEQFF.